The next 17 T cell receptor beta chains were all read from a single sample in a study of blood T cell repertoires in COVID-19. Generated by immunoSEQ multiplex PCR, the TCRdb table keeps only in-frame clones and is missing some. Of fewer than 400,000 clones in the sample, 85% are singletons; the top ten hold under 2%. Sequencing was carried out using PBMCs or T cells enriched from blood (not recorded which). The source is a woman aged 25 to 45 who had been exposed to COVID-19.

V and J are TRBV9 and TRBJ2-1, with 8 positions matching TRBD2. CDR3 length: 15 amino acids. Germline V lookup: CDR1 SGDLS, CDR2 YYNGEE. Trimming cost V 5 bases and J 4 bases; bases outside gene matches: 8. The CDR3 protein is CASSPAGGSYNEQFF. DNA of the CDR3: TGTGCCAGCAGTCCGGCGGGAGGATCGTACAATGAGCAGTTCTTC.

The chain joins TRBV25-1 to TRBJ2-7, with 9 bases fitting TRBD1. Germline V gene lookup returns CDR1 MGHDK and CDR2 SYGVNS. Trimming at V came to 4 bases and at J to 7 bases, leaving 8 bases not matched to a gene. This CDR3 is built from 14 residues. The CDR3 coding sequence is TGTGCCAGCAGTGGGGACAGGGCCCTAGAAGAGCAGTACTTC. Translating it yields CASSGDRALEEQYF.

The V call is TRBV6-5, the J call TRBJ2-1; 8 bases agree with TRBD2. The CDR3 runs to 15 residues. CDR1 is MNHEY and CDR2 is SVGAGI in the germline V gene. The junction had 9 bases not matched to a gene; V was cut back by 7 bases and J by 4 bases. The CDR3 DNA reads TGTGCCAGCAACGCATATGGCGGGGGGTACAATGAGCAGTTCTTC. Residues: CASNAYGGGYNEQFF.

The rearrangement joins TRBV20-1 to TRBJ2-2; a possible D gene is TRBD1 (6 bases). The length of the CDR3 is 13 residues. V gave up 3 bases and J gave up 6 bases, with 11 bases separating them. The germline V gene encodes CDR1 DFQATT and CDR2 SNEGSKA (reference sequence). The CDR3 sequence is CSASGQYSGELFF. CDR3 nucleotides: TGCAGTGCTAGTGGACAGTATTCCGGGGAGCTGTTTTTT.

The rearrangement joins TRBV5-1 to TRBJ2-4; D is possibly TRBD1 (6 bases). Trimming pared 4 bases from V and 1 base from J, leaving 9 bases between. The CDR3 totals 14 residues. Germline CDR1 is SGHRS and CDR2 is YFSETQ. CDR3 amino acids: CASSQQGAKNIQYF. CDR3 bases: TGCGCCAGCAGCCAGCAGGGGGCCAAAAACATTCAGTACTTC.

The DNA for the CDR3 is TGTGCCTGGAGTTATAGCGACAGGGAAAAACTGTTTTTT. Its protein is CAWSYSDREKLFF. The chain has TRBV30 and TRBJ1-4; D perhaps matches TRBD1 (6 bases). The germline V and J ends were trimmed by 2 bases and 8 bases, with 12 bases remaining between them. Germline values: CDR1 GTSNPN, CDR2 SVGIG (reference sequence). There are 13 residues in the CDR3.

This clone was seen a handful of times. The chain joins TRBV29-1 to TRBJ1-2, with D hard to call. The ends were cut back, 4 bases at V and 4 bases at J, with 13 bases in the middle. CDR1 SQVTM and CDR2 ANQGSEA come from the germline V gene. This CDR3 is built from 13 residues. CDR3 DNA: TGCAGCGTTGTATCGGGAGATGGCTATGGCTACACCTTC. Its protein product is CSVVSGDGYGYTF.

This clone was seen more than once but under ten times. The chain carries TRBV30 and TRBJ2-1; 12 positions match TRBD1. In germline, CDR1 is GTSNPN, CDR2 SVGIG (reference sequence). This CDR3 is 15 amino acids long. The V gene end was trimmed by 3 bases and the J gene end by 8 bases; junction bases not matched to a gene: 8. The CDR3 nucleotides read TGTGCCTGGAGCAAAGGGACAGGGGGCGTGGATGAGCAGTTCTTC. The encoded protein is CAWSKGTGGVDEQFF.

This chain joins TRBV24-1 and TRBJ2-1; D unclear. This CDR3 is 13 amino acids long. V lost 7 bases to trimming and J lost 5 bases, with 11 bases between them. Germline lookup yields CDR1 KGHDR and CDR2 SFDVKD. The CDR3 sequence: CATRLSNNNEQFF. The CDR3 region has the DNA TGTGCCACCAGGCTCTCCAACAACAATGAGCAGTTCTTC.

The V gene is TRBV5-4, the J gene TRBJ1-1; possibly TRBD1 for D (6 bases). Germline V gene data show CDR1 as SGHNT and CDR2 as YYREEE (reference sequence). The CDR3 is 16 amino acids. V was pared by 0 bases and J by 4 bases, with 16 bases between. The chain's CDR3 is CASSLASTGLSTEAFF. CDR3 DNA sequence: TGTGCCAGCAGCTTGGCCTCAACAGGGCTATCCACTGAAGCTTTCTTT.

V and J are TRBV10-1 and TRBJ2-5; no definite D call. This CDR3 has 11 residues. The germline V gene has CDR1 WNHNN and CDR2 SYGVQD (reference sequence). Trimming took 8 bases from V and 0 from J, leaving 4 bases between them. The CDR3 reads CASGDQETQYF. The CDR3 DNA sequence: TGCGCCAGCGGAGACCAAGAGACCCAGTACTTC.

This chain connects TRBV28 to TRBJ2-2, with 7 nucleotides matching TRBD2. Germline-derived CDR1 and CDR2 are MDHEN and SYDVKM. This CDR3 has 15 amino acids. J gave up 3 bases and V 5 bases, and 6 bases lay outside the gene matches. CDR3 sequence: CASSPASGYTGELFF. The CDR3 DNA reads TGTGCCAGCAGTCCGGCTAGCGGCTACACCGGGGAGCTGTTTTTT.

DNA for the CDR3: TGTGCCACCAGCAGAGAGGGGACAGGTTTTTCCCCCCTCCACTTT. Protein: CATSREGTGFSPLHF. The genes are TRBV15 and TRBJ1-6; 8 nucleotides align to TRBD1. V was clipped by 0 bases and J by 13 bases; unmatched bases: 8. The length of the CDR3 is 15 residues. The germline V gene has CDR1 LNHNV and CDR2 YYDKDF (reference sequence).

This rearrangement joins TRBV10-2 to TRBJ2-5; 8 nucleotides line up with TRBD1. The V segment lost 1 base and the J segment 2 bases; nucleotides outside the gene matches: 3. Germline V gene sequence: CDR1 WSHSY, CDR2 SAAADI. The CDR3 loop spans 15 amino acids. The CDR3 DNA reads as TGCGCCAGCAGTGAGTACTGGACAGGGCAAGAGACCCAGTACTTC. Residues: CASSEYWTGQETQYF.

This chain uses TRBV6-1 with TRBJ2-7, with D possibly being TRBD2 (6 bases). The CDR3 spans 14 residues. V was shortened by 2 bases and J by 6 bases, with 14 bases between the two germline ends. Germline CDR1 is MNHNS and CDR2 is SASEGT. CDR3 sequence: CASSERGGAGEQYF. The CDR3 region has the DNA TGTGCCAGCAGTGAAAGAGGAGGGGCCGGCGAGCAGTACTTC.

The rearrangement joins TRBV11-2 to TRBJ1-5, with 10 bases lining up with TRBD1. The CDR3 runs to 17 residues. Trimming removed 3 bases from V and 0 bases from J; junction bases left unmatched: 5. Germline V gives CDR1 SGHAT, CDR2 FQNNGV. DNA for the CDR3: TGTGCCAGCAGCTTGGGACAGGGGATAGGTAGCAATCAGCCCCAGCATTTT. Protein product: CASSLGQGIGSNQPQHF.

J is TRBJ2-1 and V is TRBV19; 11 positions agree with TRBD2. Per germline, CDR1 LNHDA and CDR2 SQIVND (reference sequence). The CDR3 loop spans 14 amino acids. The ends lost 3 bases at V and 6 bases at J; junction bases unmatched: 1. Here the CDR3 reads CASSITSGSNEQFF. CDR3 in DNA: TGTGCCAGTAGTATTACTAGCGGGAGCAATGAGCAGTTCTTC.